This paragraph covers one TCR beta chain sequence. Its specificity is unknown. A single base separates this from a much larger clone, so it may be a read error. This entry is derived from a study of shared clonotypes between healthy human individuals. CDR3 length: 16 residues. V was clipped by 3 bases and J by 2 bases; unmatched bases: 3. The germline V gene has CDR1 SGHNT and CDR2 YYREEE (reference sequence). Here immunoSEQ multiplex PCR was the method, and the copy in TCRdb shows in-frame clones only, minus some. The sample has over 950,000 clones; roughly 80% are singletons. Findings and caveats of the study: Larger estimated richness was generally seen in naive subsets than in memory subsets.

The rearrangement joins TRBV5-4 to TRBJ2-3; 13 bases match TRBD2. What was sequenced was memory CD4+ T cells from PBMCs. Subset in this sample: CD45RA-negative fraction. The sequence was obtained from a man between 18 and 35 years old in good health. Some clones in this sample may be carry-over from other donors' samples. The CDR3 protein is CASSWGLAGLTDTQYF. As DNA, the CDR3 is TGTGCCAGCAGCTGGGGACTAGCGGGACTCACAGATACGCAGTATTTT.